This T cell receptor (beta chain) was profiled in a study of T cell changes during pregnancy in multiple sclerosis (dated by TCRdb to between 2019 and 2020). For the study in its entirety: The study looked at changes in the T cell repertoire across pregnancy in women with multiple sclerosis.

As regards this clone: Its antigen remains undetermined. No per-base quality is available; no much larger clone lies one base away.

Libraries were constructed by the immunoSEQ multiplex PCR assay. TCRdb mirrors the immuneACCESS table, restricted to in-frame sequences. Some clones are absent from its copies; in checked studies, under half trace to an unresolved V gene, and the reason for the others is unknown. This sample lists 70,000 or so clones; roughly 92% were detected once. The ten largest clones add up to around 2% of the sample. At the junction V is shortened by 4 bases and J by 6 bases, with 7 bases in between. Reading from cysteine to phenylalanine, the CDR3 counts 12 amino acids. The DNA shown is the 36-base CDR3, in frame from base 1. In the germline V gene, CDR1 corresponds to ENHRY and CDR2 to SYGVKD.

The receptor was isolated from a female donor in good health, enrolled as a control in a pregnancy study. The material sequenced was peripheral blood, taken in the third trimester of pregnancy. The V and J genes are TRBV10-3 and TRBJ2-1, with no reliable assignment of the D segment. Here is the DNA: TGTGCCATCAGTGTTTTGGCCAATGAGCAGTTCTTC. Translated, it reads CAISVLANEQFF.